These 18 T cell receptor beta chains came from one sample sequenced in a study of blood T cell repertoires in COVID-19. Using immunoSEQ multiplex PCR, the repertoire was profiled, and TCRdb retains in-frame clones only, with some absent. The repertoire includes 350,000 to 550,000 clones, approximately 90% of them detected once, and 4% to 5.5% sits in the top ten. Material: peripheral blood. The receptors here all came from a woman younger than 45 with acute or convalescent COVID-19.

The V and J genes are TRBV27 and TRBJ2-1, with D perhaps matching TRBD2 (7 bases). The CDR3 totals 16 residues. V lost 1 base, J lost 3 bases, and 13 bases lay in between. The V gene's germline CDR1 is MNHEY and CDR2 SMNVEV (reference sequence). In DNA form, the CDR3 reads TGTGCCAGCAGTTTATTGGGCGGGGGCCTCTACAATGAGCAGTTCTTC. Translating gives CASSLLGGGLYNEQFF.

J is TRBJ2-5 and V is TRBV25-1, with D unresolved. Germline lookup yields CDR1 MGHDK and CDR2 SYGVNS. The CDR3 is 10 amino acids. The V end lost 10 bases, the J end lost 9 bases, and 12 bases lay between the germline ends. This chain's CDR3 is CATSSSAQYF. The CDR3 DNA reads TGTGCCACCAGCTCGTCGGCCCAGTACTTC.

The V gene is TRBV12-3 or TRBV12-4, the J gene TRBJ1-1; maybe TRBD1 (6 bases). The CDR3 extends over 13 amino acids. Deletions cut 5 bases from V and 10 bases from J, with 17 bases between. The CDR3 DNA is TGTGCCAGCAGTGCACAAATAACAGGGTCAGCTTTCTTT. Its protein is CASSAQITGSAFF.

Concerning this clone: Likely a read error: the CDR3 ends without its conserved phenylalanine or tryptophan. V and J are TRBV2 and TRBJ1-1; D perhaps matches TRBD1 (6 bases). The V end lost 8 bases, the J end lost 0 bases, and 10 bases lay between the germline ends. The CDR3 has 13 amino acids. Germline CDR1 SNHLY, CDR2 FYNNEI. CDR3 residues: CASYRALNTEAFL. In DNA, the CDR3 is TGTGCCAGCTACAGGGCCTTGAACACTGAAGCTTTCCTT.

The rearrangement joins TRBV3-1 (or the pseudogene TRBV3-2) to TRBJ2-1; 7 bases align to TRBD1. Per the germline V gene, CDR1 is LGHDT and CDR2 is YNNKEL (reference sequence). The length of the CDR3 is 17 residues. V shed 0 bases and J 9 bases; nucleotides not matched to a gene: 14. The CDR3 here is CASSQEAAGGLGSEQFF. CDR3 DNA sequence: TGTGCCAGCAGCCAAGAAGCTGCAGGGGGATTGGGATCTGAGCAGTTCTTC.

The chain combines TRBV4-1 with TRBJ2-3, with D maybe TRBD2 (6 bases). V shed 1 base and J shed 2 bases, with 13 bases lying between them. The germline gives CDR1 MGHRA, CDR2 YSYEKL. The CDR3 has 16 residues. CDR3: CASSQGRGGTTDTQYF. For the CDR3, the DNA is TGCGCCAGCAGCCAAGGACGGGGAGGCACCACAGATACGCAGTATTTT.

The chain carries TRBV19 and TRBJ1-5; D uncertain. CDR3 length: 12 residues. Trimming stripped 8 bases from V and 3 bases from J, with 8 bases between. Looked up from germline, CDR1 is LNHDA and CDR2 is SQIVND (reference sequence). CDR3 protein: CASADFNQPQHF. The CDR3 DNA reads as TGTGCCAGTGCAGATTTCAATCAGCCCCAGCATTTT.

The CDR3 nucleotides read TGCGCCAGTAAACCCGCCGGGAGCGAAAAACTGTTTTTT. This encodes CASKPAGSEKLFF. The genes are TRBV10-2 and TRBJ1-4; D gene ambiguous. Trimming took 9 bases from V and 8 from J, leaving 16 bases between them. This CDR3 comprises 13 residues. Germline CDR1 reads WSHSY; CDR2 reads SAAADI.

Concerning this clone itself: The junction departs from germline at one end; a sequencing error may be responsible. The chain combines TRBV10-2 with TRBJ2-1; 10 positions match TRBD1. CDR3 length: 18 residues. Germline V gene sequence: CDR1 WSHSY, CDR2 SAAADI. CDR3 sequence: CASSLILLTGTGESEQFF. In DNA, the CDR3 is TGCGCGAGCAGCCTTATACTCCTTACCGGGACAGGGGAGAGTGAGCAGTTCTTC.

Only one count was recorded for this clone. The rearrangement links TRBV5-1 to TRBJ1-1; 7 bases line up with TRBD1. There are 16 residues in the CDR3. The V gene's germline CDR1 is SGHRS and CDR2 YFSETQ. With V trimmed by 4 bases and J by 6 bases, 15 bases remained unmatched. In DNA, the CDR3 is TGCGCCAGCAGCCCCTCACCTACACAGGGGTGGGCTGAAGCTTTCTTT. This encodes CASSPSPTQGWAEAFF.

The genes are TRBV4-1 and TRBJ1-2; D not certain. Germline V gene lookup returns CDR1 MGHRA and CDR2 YSYEKL. V gave up 0 bases and J gave up 2 bases, with 10 bases separating them. This CDR3 comprises 15 residues. CDR3 DNA sequence: TGCGCCAGCAGCCAAGATCAGGCCGAGAACTATGGCTACACCTTC. It codes for CASSQDQAENYGYTF.

The chain has TRBV4-2 and TRBJ1-4; D possibly corresponds to TRBD1 (5 bases). Trimming shortened V by 3 bases and J by 2 bases, and 16 bases separated the two germline ends. The CDR3 extends over 17 amino acids. The germline V gene encodes CDR1 LGHNA and CDR2 YNFKEQ. This chain's CDR3 is CASSQGAGGSTNEKLFF. Here the CDR3 DNA reads TGTGCCAGCAGCCAGGGAGCCGGGGGGAGCACTAATGAAAAACTGTTTTTT.

This clone was seen only once. The chain uses TRBV28 and TRBJ1-4, with TRBD1 matching over 11 bases. The CDR3 extends over 16 amino acids. The V segment lost 3 bases and the J segment 5 bases; nucleotides outside the gene matches: 5. Looked up from germline, CDR1 is MDHEN and CDR2 is SYDVKM. The CDR3 loop is CASSLGQGGENEKLFF. The CDR3, as DNA: TGTGCCAGCAGTTTGGGACAGGGGGGAGAGAATGAAAAACTGTTTTTT. Filled out from reference TRBV28 and TRBJ1-4, the complete variable domain reads DVKVTQSSRYLVKRTGEKVFLECVQDMDHENMFWYRQDPGLGLRLIYFSYDVKMKEKGDIPEGYSVSREKKERFSLILESASTNQTSMYLCASSLGQGGENEKLFFGSGTQLSVL.

The V call is TRBV3-1 (or the pseudogene TRBV3-2), the J call TRBJ2-7; possible D gene TRBD1, 5 bases. The germline V gene has CDR1 LGHDT and CDR2 YNNKEL (reference sequence). The ends were cut back, 4 bases at V and 0 bases at J, with 10 bases in the middle. The length of the CDR3 is 14 residues. CDR3 bases: TGTGCCAGCAGCCCTAGGACATCCTCCTACGAGCAGTACTTC. Translated, it gives CASSPRTSSYEQYF.

The chain has TRBV6-6 and TRBJ1-1; TRBD1 matches 8 bases. The CDR3 length is 14 residues. V lost 6 bases to trimming and J lost 1 base; unmatched junction nucleotides: 4. Per the germline V gene, CDR1 is MNHNY and CDR2 is SVGAGI (reference sequence). The CDR3 bases are TGTGCCAGCAGCTCCAGGGGGCGGAACACTGAAGCTTTCTTT. As protein: CASSSRGRNTEAFF.

The chain joins TRBV5-6 to TRBJ1-2; TRBD1 might be the D (5 bases). V lost 5 bases, J lost 6 bases, and 14 bases lay in between. CDR1 and CDR2 from the germline V gene are SGHDT and YYEEEE. CDR3 length: 13 amino acids. DNA for the CDR3: TGTGCCAGCAGTATTCAGGGCATCGATGGCTACACCTTC. Protein product: CASSIQGIDGYTF.

The chain combines TRBV28 with TRBJ2-1; 8 nucleotides align to TRBD1. CDR1 and CDR2 from the germline V gene are MDHEN and SYDVKM. J gave up 2 bases and V 3 bases, and 18 bases lay outside the gene matches. CDR3 size: 20 residues. CDR3 bases: TGTGCCAGCAGTTTGTCCTTGTCGTTCGTAGGACAGGGAACCTACAATGAGCAGTTCTTC. Its translation is CASSLSLSFVGQGTYNEQFF.

V gene TRBV28 combines with J gene TRBJ1-5; 9 bases match TRBD1. From germline, CDR1 is MDHEN and CDR2 SYDVKM. The CDR3 is 20 amino acids. V lost 3 bases, J lost 2 bases, and 17 bases stayed unmatched. The CDR3 DNA sequence: TGTGCCAGCAGTTTCCTCTCCCCGGGACAGGGTCTTTGGGGCAATCAGCCCCAGCATTTT. Translating it yields CASSFLSPGQGLWGNQPQHF. Based on the CDR3 plus reference TRBV28 and TRBJ1-5, the full variable domain is DVKVTQSSRYLVKRTGEKVFLECVQDMDHENMFWYRQDPGLGLRLIYFSYDVKMKEKGDIPEGYSVSREKKERFSLILESASTNQTSMYLCASSFLSPGQGLWGNQPQHFGDGTRLSIL.